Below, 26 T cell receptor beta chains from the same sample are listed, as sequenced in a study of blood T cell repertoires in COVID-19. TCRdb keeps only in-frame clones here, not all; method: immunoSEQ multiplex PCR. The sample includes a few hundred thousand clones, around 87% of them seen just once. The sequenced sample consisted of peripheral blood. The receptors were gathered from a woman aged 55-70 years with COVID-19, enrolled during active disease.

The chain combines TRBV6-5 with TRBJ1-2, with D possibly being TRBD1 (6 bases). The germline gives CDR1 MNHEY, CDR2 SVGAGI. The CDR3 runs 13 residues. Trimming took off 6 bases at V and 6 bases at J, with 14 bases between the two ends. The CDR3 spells CASRYTGSHGYTF. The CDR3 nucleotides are TGTGCCAGCAGATATACAGGGAGCCATGGCTACACCTTC.

The CDR3 region has the DNA TGTGCCAGCAGCCGCGGGGTCGGGTCACCCCTCCACTTT. It codes for CASSRGVGSPLHF. This sequence joins TRBV11-1 and TRBJ1-6, with D uncertain. Germline V lookup: CDR1 SGHAT, CDR2 FQDESV (reference sequence). The CDR3 has 13 residues. V gave up 5 bases and J gave up 10 bases, with 12 bases separating them.

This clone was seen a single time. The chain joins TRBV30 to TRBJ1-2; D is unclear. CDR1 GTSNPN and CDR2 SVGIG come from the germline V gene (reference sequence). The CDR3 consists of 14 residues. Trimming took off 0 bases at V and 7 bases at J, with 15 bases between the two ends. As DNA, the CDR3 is TGTGCCTGGAGTGTTGACCGGGCTGGGAGTGGCTACACCTTC. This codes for CAWSVDRAGSGYTF.

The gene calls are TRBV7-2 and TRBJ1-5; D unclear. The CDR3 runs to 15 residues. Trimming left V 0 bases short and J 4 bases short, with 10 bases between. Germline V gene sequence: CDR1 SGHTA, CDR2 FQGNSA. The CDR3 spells CASSLASGVNQPQHF. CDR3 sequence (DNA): TGTGCCAGCAGCTTAGCGTCGGGAGTAAATCAGCCCCAGCATTTT.

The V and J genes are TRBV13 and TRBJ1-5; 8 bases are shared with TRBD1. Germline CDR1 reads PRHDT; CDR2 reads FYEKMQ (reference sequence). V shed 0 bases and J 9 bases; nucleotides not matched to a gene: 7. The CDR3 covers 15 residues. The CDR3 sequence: CASSLGDIQGVPQHF. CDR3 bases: TGTGCCAGCAGCTTAGGGGATATACAGGGGGTGCCCCAGCATTTT.

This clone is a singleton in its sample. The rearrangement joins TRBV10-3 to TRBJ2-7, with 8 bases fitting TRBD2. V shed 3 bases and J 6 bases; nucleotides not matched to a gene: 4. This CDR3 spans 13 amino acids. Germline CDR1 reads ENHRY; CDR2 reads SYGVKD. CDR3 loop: CAISDPGGPEQYF. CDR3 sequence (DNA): TGTGCCATCAGTGACCCGGGGGGGCCCGAGCAGTACTTC.

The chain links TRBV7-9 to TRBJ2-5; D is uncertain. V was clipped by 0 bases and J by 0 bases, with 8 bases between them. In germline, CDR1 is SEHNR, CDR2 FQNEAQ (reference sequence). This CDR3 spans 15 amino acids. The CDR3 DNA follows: TGTGCCAGCAGCTTAGCGCTTCTAGACCAAGAGACCCAGTACTTC. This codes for CASSLALLDQETQYF. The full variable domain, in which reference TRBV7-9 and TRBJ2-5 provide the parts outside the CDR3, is DTGVSQNPRHKITKRGQNVTFRCDPISEHNRLYWYRQTLGQGPEFLTYFQNEAQLEKSRLLSDRFSAERPKGSFSTLEIQRTEQGDSAMYLCASSLALLDQETQYFGPGTRLLVL.

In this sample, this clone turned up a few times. The CDR3, as DNA: TGTGCCAGCAGCTTAGCTTTGCGGGTTGCAAAGAACACTGAAGCTTTCTTT. Residues: CASSLALRVAKNTEAFF. This rearrangement joins TRBV7-9 to TRBJ1-1; D is ambiguous. This CDR3 is 17 amino acids long. In germline, CDR1 is SEHNR, CDR2 FQNEAQ (reference sequence). V gave up 0 bases and J gave up 1 base, with 15 bases separating them. Drawing the rest from reference TRBV7-9 and TRBJ1-1, the complete variable domain is DTGVSQNPRHKITKRGQNVTFRCDPISEHNRLYWYRQTLGQGPEFLTYFQNEAQLEKSRLLSDRFSAERPKGSFSTLEIQRTEQGDSAMYLCASSLALRVAKNTEAFFGQGTRLTVV.

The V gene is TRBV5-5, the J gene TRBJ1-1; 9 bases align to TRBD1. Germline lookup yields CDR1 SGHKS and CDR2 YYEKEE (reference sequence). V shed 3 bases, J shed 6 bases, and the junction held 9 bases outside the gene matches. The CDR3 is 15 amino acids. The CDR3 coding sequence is TGTGCCAGCAGCTACCTGACAGGGGGGGTCTCTGAAGCTTTCTTT. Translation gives CASSYLTGGVSEAFF.

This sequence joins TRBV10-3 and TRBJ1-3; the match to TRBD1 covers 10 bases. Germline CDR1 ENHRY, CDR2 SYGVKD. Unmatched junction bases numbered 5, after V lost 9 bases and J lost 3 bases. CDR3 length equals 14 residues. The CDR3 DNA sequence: TGTGCCATTAGTCGGGACAGGGGTGGAAACACCATATATTTT. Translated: CAISRDRGGNTIYF.

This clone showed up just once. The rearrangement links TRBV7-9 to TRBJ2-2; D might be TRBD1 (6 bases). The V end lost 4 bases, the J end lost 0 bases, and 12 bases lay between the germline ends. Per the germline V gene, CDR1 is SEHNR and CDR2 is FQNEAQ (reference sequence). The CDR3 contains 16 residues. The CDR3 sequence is CASSSWTDPNTGELFF. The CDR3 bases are TGTGCCAGCAGCTCCTGGACAGACCCGAACACCGGGGAGCTGTTTTTT.

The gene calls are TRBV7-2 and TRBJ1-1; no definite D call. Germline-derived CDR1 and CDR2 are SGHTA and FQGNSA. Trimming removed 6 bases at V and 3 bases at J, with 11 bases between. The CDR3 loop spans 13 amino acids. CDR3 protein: CASRTTGYTEAFF. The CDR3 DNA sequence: TGTGCCAGCAGGACAACGGGGTACACTGAAGCTTTCTTT. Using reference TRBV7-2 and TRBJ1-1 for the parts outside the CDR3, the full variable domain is GAGVSQSPSNKVTEKGKDVELRCDPISGHTALYWYRQSLGQGLEFLIYFQGNSAPDKSGLPSDRFSAERTGGSVSTLTIQRTQQEDSAVYLCASRTTGYTEAFFGQGTRLTVV.

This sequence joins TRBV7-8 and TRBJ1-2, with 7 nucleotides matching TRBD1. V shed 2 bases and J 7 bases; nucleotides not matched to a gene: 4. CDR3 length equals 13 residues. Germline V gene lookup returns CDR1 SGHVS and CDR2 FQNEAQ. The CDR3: CASSLQGVGGYTF. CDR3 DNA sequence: TGTGCCAGCAGCTTACAGGGGGTGGGTGGCTACACCTTC.

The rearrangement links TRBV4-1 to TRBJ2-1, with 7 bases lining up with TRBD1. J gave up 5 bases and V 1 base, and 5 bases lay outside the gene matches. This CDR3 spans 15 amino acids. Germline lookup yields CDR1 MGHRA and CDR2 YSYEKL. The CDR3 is CASSQVLTGNNEQFF. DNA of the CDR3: TGCGCCAGCAGCCAAGTTTTGACAGGGAACAATGAGCAGTTCTTC.

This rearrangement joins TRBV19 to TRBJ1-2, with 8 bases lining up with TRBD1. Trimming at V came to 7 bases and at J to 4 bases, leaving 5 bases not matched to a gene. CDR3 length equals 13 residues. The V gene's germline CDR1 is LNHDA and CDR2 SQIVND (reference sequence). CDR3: CASTGTGSYGYTF. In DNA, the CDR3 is TGTGCCAGTACCGGGACAGGAAGCTATGGCTACACCTTC.

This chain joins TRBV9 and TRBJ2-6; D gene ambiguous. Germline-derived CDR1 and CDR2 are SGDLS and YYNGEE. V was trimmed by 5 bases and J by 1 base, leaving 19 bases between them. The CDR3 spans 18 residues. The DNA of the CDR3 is TGTGCCAGCAGTACTACACCCTCACTCGCGTCTGGGGCCAACGTCCTGACTTTC. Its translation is CASSTTPSLASGANVLTF.

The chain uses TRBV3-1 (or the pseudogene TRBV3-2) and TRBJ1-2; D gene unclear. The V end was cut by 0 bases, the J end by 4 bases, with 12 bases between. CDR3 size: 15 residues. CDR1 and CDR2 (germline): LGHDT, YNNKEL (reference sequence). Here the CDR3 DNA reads TGTGCCAGCAGCCAAGATTCCGGCAGCGCCTATGGCTACACCTTC. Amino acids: CASSQDSGSAYGYTF.

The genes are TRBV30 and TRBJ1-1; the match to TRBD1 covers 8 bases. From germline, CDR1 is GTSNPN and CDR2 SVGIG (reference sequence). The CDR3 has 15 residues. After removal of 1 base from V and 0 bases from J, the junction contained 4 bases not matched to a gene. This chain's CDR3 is CAWSGGQDMNTEAFF. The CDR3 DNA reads TGTGCCTGGAGTGGGGGACAGGACATGAACACTGAAGCTTTCTTT.

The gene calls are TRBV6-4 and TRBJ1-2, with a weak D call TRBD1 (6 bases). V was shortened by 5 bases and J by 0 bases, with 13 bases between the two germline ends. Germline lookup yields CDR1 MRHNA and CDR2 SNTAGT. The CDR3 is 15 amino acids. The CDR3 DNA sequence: TGTGCCAGCAGTCTTGAAGGACAGACTAACTATGGCTACACCTTC. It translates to CASSLEGQTNYGYTF.

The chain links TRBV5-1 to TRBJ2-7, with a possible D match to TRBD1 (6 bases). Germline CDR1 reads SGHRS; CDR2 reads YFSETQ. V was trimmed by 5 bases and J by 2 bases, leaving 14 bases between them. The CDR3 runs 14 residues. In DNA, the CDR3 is TGCGCCAGCAGATTGCTACAGGGAACCTACGAGCAGTACTTC. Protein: CASRLLQGTYEQYF.

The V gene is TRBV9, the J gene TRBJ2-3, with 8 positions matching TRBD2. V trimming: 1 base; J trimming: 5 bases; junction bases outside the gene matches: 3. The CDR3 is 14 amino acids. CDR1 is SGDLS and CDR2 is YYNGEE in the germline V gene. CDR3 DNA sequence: TGTGCCAGCAGCGTACGGGGGGGCGTAGATACGCAGTATTTT. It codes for CASSVRGGVDTQYF. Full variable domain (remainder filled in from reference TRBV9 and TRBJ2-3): DSGVTQTPKHLITATGQRVTLRCSPRSGDLSVYWYQQSLDQGLQFLIQYYNGEERAKGNILERFSAQQFPDLHSELNLSSLELGDSALYFCASSVRGGVDTQYFGPGTRLTVL.

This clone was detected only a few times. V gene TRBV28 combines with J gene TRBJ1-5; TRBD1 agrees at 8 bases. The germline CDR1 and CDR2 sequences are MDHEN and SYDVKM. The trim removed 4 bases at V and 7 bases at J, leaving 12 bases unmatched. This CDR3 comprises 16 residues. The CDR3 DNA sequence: TGTGCCAGCAGTTGGGGGACCGGGACAGGTAAACAGCCCCAGCATTTT. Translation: CASSWGTGTGKQPQHF.

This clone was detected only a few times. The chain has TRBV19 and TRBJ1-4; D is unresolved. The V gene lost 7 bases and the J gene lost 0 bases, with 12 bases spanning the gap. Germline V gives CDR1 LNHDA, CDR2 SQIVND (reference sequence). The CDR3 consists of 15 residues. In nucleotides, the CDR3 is TGTGCCAGTATAGGCGGAAGAGCAACTAATGAAAAACTGTTTTTT. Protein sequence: CASIGGRATNEKLFF.

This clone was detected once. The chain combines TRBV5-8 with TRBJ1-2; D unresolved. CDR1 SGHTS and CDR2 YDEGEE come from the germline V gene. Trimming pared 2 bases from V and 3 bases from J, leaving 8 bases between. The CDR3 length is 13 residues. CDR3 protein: CASSLTADYGYTF. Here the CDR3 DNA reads TGTGCCAGCAGCTTAACAGCGGACTATGGCTACACCTTC.

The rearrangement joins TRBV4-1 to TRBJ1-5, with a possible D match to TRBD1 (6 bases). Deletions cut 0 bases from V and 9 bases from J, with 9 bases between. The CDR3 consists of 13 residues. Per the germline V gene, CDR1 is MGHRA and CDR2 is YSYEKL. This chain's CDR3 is CASSQDRGSPQHF. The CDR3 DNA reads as TGCGCCAGCAGCCAAGACAGGGGATCGCCCCAGCATTTT.

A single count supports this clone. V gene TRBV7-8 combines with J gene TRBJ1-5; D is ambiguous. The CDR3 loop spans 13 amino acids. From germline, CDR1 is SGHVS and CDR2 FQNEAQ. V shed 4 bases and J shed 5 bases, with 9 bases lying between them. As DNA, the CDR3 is TGTGCCAGCAGCTACAACAGAGATCAGCCCCAGCATTTT. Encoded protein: CASSYNRDQPQHF.